This T cell receptor beta chain came from a study of T cell changes during pregnancy in multiple sclerosis. The CDR3 consists of 15 residues. Germline V gene sequence: CDR1 LNHDA, CDR2 SQIVND (reference sequence). Trimming cost V 4 bases and J 2 bases; bases outside gene matches: 6. Some clones are missing from TCRdb's copy, which holds only in-frame ones; the method was immunoSEQ multiplex PCR. The data contain tens of thousands of clones, roughly 93% of them singletons. The sample in question was peripheral blood, obtained in the second trimester of pregnancy. The gene calls are TRBV19 and TRBJ2-3, with 7 bases matching TRBD2. The sequence came from a female donor with multiple sclerosis, enrolled in a pregnancy study. In DNA form, the CDR3 reads TGTGCCAGTAGTAGGGGGGGAGGGCCCACAGATACGCAGTATTTT. It codes for CASSRGGGPTDTQYF. The full variable domain, rest sourced from reference TRBV19 and TRBJ2-3, is DGGITQSPKYLFRKEGQNVTLSCEQNLNHDAMYWYRQDPGQGLRLIYYSQIVNDFQKGDIAEGYSVSREKKESFPLTVTSAQKNPTAFYLCASSRGGGPTDTQYFGPGTRLTVL.